This is a list of T cell receptor beta chains from one sample in a study of cytomegalovirus exposure and HLA in healthy donors. TCRdb's table, derived via immunoSEQ multiplex PCR, lists solely in-frame clones and lacks some. The table has 150,000 to 200,000 clones, 75% seen once. What was sequenced was PBMCs. These TCRs come from a man aged 18 to 35 in good health and CMV-seropositive. The CDR3 runs from the conserved cysteine through the conserved F or W. D genes are given only for firm matches. Only some rows state a clone size, as once, few, many or a class for expanded clones.

clone size	D gene	V gene	J gene	CDR3 DNA	CDR3 protein
.	.	TRBV6-1	TRBJ2-1	TGTGCCAGCGGGCCGAACGTGCAGTTCTTC	CASGPNVQFF
.	TRBD1	TRBV6-1	TRBJ1-5	TGTGCCAGCGGGGACAGGGGTCGGCCGGATCAGCCCCAGCATTTT	CASGDRGRPDQPQHF
.	TRBD1	TRBV19	TRBJ1-5	TGTGCCAGTAGTATTATCCCGGGACAGGGAAGAAATCAGCCCCAGCATTTT	CASSIIPGQGRNQPQHF
.	TRBD1	TRBV5-1	TRBJ1-4	TGCGCCAGCAGCTCCGGACAGGTGGGGTATAATGAAAAACTGTTTTTT	CASSSGQVGYNEKLFF
.	.	TRBV28	TRBJ2-1	TGTGCCAGCAGTTCCTACTCTACCCGCGATGAGCAGTTCTTC	CASSSYSTRDEQFF
.	TRBD1	TRBV30	TRBJ2-7	TGTGCCTGGAGTGTGACAGGGGGATACGAGCAGTACTTC	CAWSVTGGYEQYF
.	.	TRBV5-5	TRBJ1-5	TGTGCCAGCAACAAGGGTGAGCGGGAGCCCCAGCATTTT	CASNKGEREPQHF
.	.	TRBV19	TRBJ1-1	TGTGCCAGTAGTCCCCCGGGGGGCCGCACTGAAGCTTTCTTT	CASSPPGGRTEAFF
.	.	TRBV5-1	TRBJ2-7	TGCGCCAGCAGCTTGGTTGCGGGCTCCTACGAGCAGTACTTC	CASSLVAGSYEQYF
.	.	TRBV4-2	TRBJ2-1	TGTGCCAGCAGCCAAGAGGCGGGGTCCGACAATGAGCAGTTCTTC	CASSQEAGSDNEQFF
once	.	TRBV25-1	TRBJ2-1	TGTGCCAGCAGTGAACGGGGGTACAATGAGCAGTTCTTC	CASSERGYNEQFF
.	TRBD1	TRBV4-1	TRBJ2-7	TGCGCCAGCAGCCAAGAACAGGGGGGCTACGAGCAGTACTTC	CASSQEQGGYEQYF
few	.	TRBV5-6	TRBJ1-1	TGTGCCAGCAGCCTTGGGAGCATGATGAACACTGAAGCTTTCTTT	CASSLGSMMNTEAFF
.	.	TRBV28	TRBJ1-4	TGTGCCAGCAGTCCCCCGTGGCCAGGGAAACTGTTTTTT	CASSPPWPGKLFF
.	.	TRBV9	TRBJ1-2	TGTGCCGGCAGCGTAGCTACAGGGTCCTATGGCTACACCTTC	CAGSVATGSYGYTF
.	.	TRBV6-6	TRBJ2-3	TGTGCCAGCAGTCTGGTTGGACTCTACACAGATACGCAGTATTTT	CASSLVGLYTDTQYF
.	.	TRBV18	TRBJ2-3	TGTGCCAGCTCACCACAGAGAGGGATGGGTGATACGCAGTATTTT	CASSPQRGMGDTQYF
.	.	TRBV27	TRBJ2-7	TGTGCCAGCAGTCCTCGGAGGGGTCCGTACGAGCAGTACTTC	CASSPRRGPYEQYF
few	TRBD2	TRBV29-1	TRBJ2-3	TGCAGCGTTCGGAGCGGGAGGAACACAGATACGCAGTATTTT	CSVRSGRNTDTQYF
.	.	TRBV6-1	TRBJ2-1	TGTGCCAGCAGGTCCGGGGTTGAGCAGTTCTTC	CASRSGVEQFF
.	.	TRBV11-3	TRBJ2-7	TGTGCCAGCAGCTCGGTGCGCGGATTAAGCTCCTACGAGCAGTACTTC	CASSSVRGLSSYEQYF
.	.	TRBV28	TRBJ1-1	TGTGCCAGCACCGTACCGGGGAGCACTGAAGCTTTCTTT	CASTVPGSTEAFF
.	TRBD1	TRBV6-5	TRBJ1-1	TGTGCCAGCAGTCAGTACAGGGGGGCGGAAGCTGAAGCTTTCTTT	CASSQYRGAEAEAFF
few	TRBD1	TRBV6-4	TRBJ1-1	TGTGCCAGCAAGATGACAGGGGGCTATGCCACTGAAGCTTTCTTT	CASKMTGGYATEAFF
.	TRBD2	TRBV9	TRBJ2-3	TGTGCCAGCAAGTCGGGCGGGAGTCTCACAGATACGCAGTATTTT	CASKSGGSLTDTQYF
.	.	TRBV29-1	TRBJ2-7	TGCAGCGTTTTAATAGCCCTCTCCTACGAGCAGTACTTC	CSVLIALSYEQYF
.	TRBD1	TRBV30	TRBJ2-2	TGTGCCTGGAGTTCGACAGGGGCCGGGGAGCTGTTTTTT	CAWSSTGAGELFF
.	.	TRBV6-6	TRBJ1-2	TGTGCCAGCAGTTACGAGCCGAACTATGGCTACACCTTC	CASSYEPNYGYTF
.	TRBD1	TRBV15	TRBJ1-1	TGTGCCACCAGCAGAGATCGAGGATTGCGGACAGGGGGCGGGAACACTGAAGCTTTCTTT	CATSRDRGLRTGGGNTEAFF
.	.	TRBV10-2	TRBJ2-7	TGCGCCAGCAGTGAGTCGAGTCACGAGCAGTACTTC	CASSESSHEQYF
.	TRBD2	TRBV27	TRBJ2-7	TGTGCCAGCAGTCGCACAGCGGGACTAAGGAGAAACGAGCAGTACTTC	CASSRTAGLRRNEQYF
once	TRBD2	TRBV28	TRBJ2-5	TGTGCCAGCAACTTAGCGGGAGCCCCACGGGAGACCCAGTACTTC	CASNLAGAPRETQYF
.	.	TRBV14	TRBJ2-2	TGTGCCAGCAGCCGTCCTACCGAGAAAAATCGGAACACCGGGGAGCTGTTTTTT	CASSRPTEKNRNTGELFF
.	.	TRBV5-1	TRBJ1-2	TGCGCCAGCAGCTTGGGGGCGGGGGCCCACGAAGGCTACACCTTC	CASSLGAGAHEGYTF
.	.	TRBV30	TRBJ2-1	TGTGCCTGGAGTCACAGGAATTTCTACAATGAGCAGTTCTTC	CAWSHRNFYNEQFF
.	TRBD2	TRBV7-9	TRBJ2-7	TGTGCCAGCAGCTCCGGACTAGCGGGAGTTGGCGAGCAGTACTTC	CASSSGLAGVGEQYF
few	.	TRBV29-1	TRBJ1-2	TGCAGCGGGGGGGGTAACTATGGCTACACCTTC	CSGGGNYGYTF
once	.	TRBV28	TRBJ1-1	TGTGCCAGCAGTTTCAGGGACACTGAAGCTTTCTTT	CASSFRDTEAFF
few	TRBD2	TRBV7-3	TRBJ2-5	TGTGCCAGCAGTTTAGAAAAAACCGGGACTAGGTATGAGAATCGGGAGACCCAGTACTTC	CASSLEKTGTRYENRETQYF
.	.	TRBV30	TRBJ1-1	TGTGCCTGGAGTCGGGACTTTATGAACACTGAAGCTTTCTTT	CAWSRDFMNTEAFF
.	.	TRBV18	TRBJ2-1	TGTGCCAGCTCACCCCGGGACTTGCAGTTCTTC	CASSPRDLQFF
.	.	TRBV13	TRBJ2-7	TGTGCCAGCAGCCAGGCCCTCCAGGACGAGCAGTACTTC	CASSQALQDEQYF
.	.	TRBV2	TRBJ2-7	TGTGCCAGCAGTGCCCAGATTACGTACGAGCAGTACTTC	CASSAQITYEQYF
.	TRBD2	TRBV4-1	TRBJ2-1	TGCGCCAGCAGCCAAGTTGGGACTAGCGGGAGCCCCTACAATGAGCAGTTCTTC	CASSQVGTSGSPYNEQFF
.	.	TRBV5-6	TRBJ2-1	TGTGCCAGCAACCAGAGGGCCGCCAATGAGCAGTTCTTC	CASNQRAANEQFF
.	.	TRBV9	TRBJ1-1	TGTGCCAGCAGCGGATCAGGGGCTATGAACACTGAAGCTTTCTTT	CASSGSGAMNTEAFF
.	.	TRBV30	TRBJ1-1	TGTGCCTGGGGGACATTCGGGGTGGACTCTGAAGCTTTCTTT	CAWGTFGVDSEAFF
.	TRBD1	TRBV5-4	TRBJ2-3	TGTGCCAGCAGCACGACAGGGAAGGATACGCAGTATTTT	CASSTTGKDTQYF
.	.	TRBV20-1	TRBJ2-5	TGCAGTGCAGCGTACCAAGAGACCCAGTACTTC	CSAAYQETQYF
.	TRBD1	TRBV4-2	TRBJ1-4	TGTGCCAGCAGCCAAGGGACAGGGGAGACTGAAAAACTGTTTTTT	CASSQGTGETEKLFF
few	TRBD1	TRBV7-3	TRBJ2-1	TGTGCCAGCAGCTTAACATCTCGGGCAGGGGGCTTTATTGAGCAGTTCTTC	CASSLTSRAGGFIEQFF
.	TRBD1	TRBV27	TRBJ2-2	TGTGCCAGCAGTTTTGGACAGGGAAGGACCGGGGAGCTGTTTTTT	CASSFGQGRTGELFF
.	TRBD1	TRBV4-2	TRBJ2-2	TGTGCCAGCAGCCAAGGACAGGGGATCGACACCGGGGAGCTGTTTTTT	CASSQGQGIDTGELFF
.	.	TRBV2	TRBJ2-7	TGTGCCAGCAGTGGCGGGGCCTTCGGGGAGCAGTACTTC	CASSGGAFGEQYF
.	.	TRBV28	TRBJ2-5	TGTGCCAGCCATACAGTGCTCTCGGAGACCCAGTACTTC	CASHTVLSETQYF
few	.	TRBV4-1	TRBJ1-2	TGCGCCAGCAGCCAAGGGTCCGGTCTCTATGGCTACACCTTC	CASSQGSGLYGYTF
.	.	TRBV6-1	TRBJ1-2	TGTGCCAGCAGTGAAATCAGGGGTGGGGGCTACACCTTC	CASSEIRGGGYTF
.	.	TRBV30	TRBJ1-4	TGTGCCTGGAGTGTACCGGTACTGAACGCCGAAAAACTGTTTTTT	CAWSVPVLNAEKLFF
.	TRBD1	TRBV5-1	TRBJ1-2	TGCGCCAGCAGCTTGGAATCAGGGGGGTATGGCTACACCTTC	CASSLESGGYGYTF